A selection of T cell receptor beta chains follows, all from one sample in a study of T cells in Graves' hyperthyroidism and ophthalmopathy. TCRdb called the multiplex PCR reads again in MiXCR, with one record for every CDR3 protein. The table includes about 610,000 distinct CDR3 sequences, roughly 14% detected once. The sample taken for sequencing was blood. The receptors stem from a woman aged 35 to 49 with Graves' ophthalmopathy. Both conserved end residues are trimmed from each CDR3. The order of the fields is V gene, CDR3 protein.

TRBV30,AWSAQGEGSHYGYT
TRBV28,ASSSLGTQY
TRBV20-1,SASFREGRPETQY
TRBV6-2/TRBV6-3,ASNPTGGGQPQH
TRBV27,ASRIVGNTEAF
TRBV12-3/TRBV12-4,ASSQGGARPNQPQH
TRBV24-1,ATSDQRTGNTGELF
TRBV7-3,ASSLTAAASPEQY
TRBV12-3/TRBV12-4,ASSFPQGRNSPLH
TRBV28,ASSWDRSYEQY
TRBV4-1,ASSQLPLTVGNTEAF
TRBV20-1,SANYIYEQY
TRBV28,ASSSDYNSPLH
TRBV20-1,SARDGYLGNTIY